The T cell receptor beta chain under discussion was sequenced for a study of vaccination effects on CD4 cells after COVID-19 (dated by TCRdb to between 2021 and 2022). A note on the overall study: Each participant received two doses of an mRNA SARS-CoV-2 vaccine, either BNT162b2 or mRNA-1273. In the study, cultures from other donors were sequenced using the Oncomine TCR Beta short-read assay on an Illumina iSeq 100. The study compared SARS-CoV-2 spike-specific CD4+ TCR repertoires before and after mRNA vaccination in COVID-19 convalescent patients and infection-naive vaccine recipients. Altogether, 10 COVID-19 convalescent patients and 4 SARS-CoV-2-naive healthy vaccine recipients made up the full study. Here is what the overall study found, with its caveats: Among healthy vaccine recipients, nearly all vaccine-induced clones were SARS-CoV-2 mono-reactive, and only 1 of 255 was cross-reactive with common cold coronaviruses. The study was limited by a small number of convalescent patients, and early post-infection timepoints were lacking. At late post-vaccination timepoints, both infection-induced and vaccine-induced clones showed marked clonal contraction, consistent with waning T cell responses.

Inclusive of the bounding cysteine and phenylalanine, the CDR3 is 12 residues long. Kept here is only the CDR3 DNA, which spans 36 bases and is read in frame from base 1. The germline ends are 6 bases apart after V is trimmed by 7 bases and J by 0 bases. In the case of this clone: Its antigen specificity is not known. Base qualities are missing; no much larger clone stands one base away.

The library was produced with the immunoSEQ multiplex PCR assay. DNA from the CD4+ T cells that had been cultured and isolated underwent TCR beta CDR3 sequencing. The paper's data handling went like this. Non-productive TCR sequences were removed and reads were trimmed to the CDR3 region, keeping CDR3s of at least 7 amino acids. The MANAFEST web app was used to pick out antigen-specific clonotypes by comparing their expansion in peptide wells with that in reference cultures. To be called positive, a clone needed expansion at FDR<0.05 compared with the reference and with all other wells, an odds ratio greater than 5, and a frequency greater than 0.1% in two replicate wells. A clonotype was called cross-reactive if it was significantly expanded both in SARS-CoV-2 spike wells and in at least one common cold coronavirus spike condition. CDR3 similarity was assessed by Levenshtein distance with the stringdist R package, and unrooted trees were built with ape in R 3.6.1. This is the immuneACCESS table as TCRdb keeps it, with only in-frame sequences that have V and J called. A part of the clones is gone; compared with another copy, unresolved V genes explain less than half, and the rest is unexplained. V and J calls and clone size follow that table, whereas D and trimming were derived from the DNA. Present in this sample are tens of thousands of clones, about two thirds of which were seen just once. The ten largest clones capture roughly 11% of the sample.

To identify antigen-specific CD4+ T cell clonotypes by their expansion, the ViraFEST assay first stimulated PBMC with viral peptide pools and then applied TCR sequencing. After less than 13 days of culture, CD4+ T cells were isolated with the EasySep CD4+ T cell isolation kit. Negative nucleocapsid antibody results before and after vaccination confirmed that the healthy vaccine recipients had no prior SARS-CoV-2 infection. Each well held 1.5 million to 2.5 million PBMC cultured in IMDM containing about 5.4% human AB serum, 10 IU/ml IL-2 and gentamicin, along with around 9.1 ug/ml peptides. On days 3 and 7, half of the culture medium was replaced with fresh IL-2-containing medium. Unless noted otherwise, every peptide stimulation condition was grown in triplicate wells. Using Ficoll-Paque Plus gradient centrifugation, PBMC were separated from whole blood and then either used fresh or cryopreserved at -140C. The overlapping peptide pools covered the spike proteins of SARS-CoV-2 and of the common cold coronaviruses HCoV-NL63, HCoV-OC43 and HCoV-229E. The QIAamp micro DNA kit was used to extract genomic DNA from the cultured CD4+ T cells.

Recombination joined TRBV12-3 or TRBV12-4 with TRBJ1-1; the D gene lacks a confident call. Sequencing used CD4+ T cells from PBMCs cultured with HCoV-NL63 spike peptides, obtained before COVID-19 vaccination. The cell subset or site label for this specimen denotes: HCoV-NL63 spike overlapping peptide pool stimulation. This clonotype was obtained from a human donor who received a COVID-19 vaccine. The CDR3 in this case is CASTLMNTEAFF. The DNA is TGTGCCAGCACCTTAATGAACACTGAAGCTTTCTTT.